This TCR beta chain was sequenced during a study of T cell responses to AZD1222 COVID-19 vaccine. For the study at large: Pooling of second doses given at about 4 or about 12 weeks was done. Overall study results and limits: The breadth and depth of Spike-specific TCRs increased once two AZD1222 doses had been given. None of the repertoires were sampled until the peak T cell response had passed.

This CDR3 has 15 residues. Per germline, CDR1 MNHEY and CDR2 SMNVEV (reference sequence). The V gene lost 3 bases and the J gene lost 4 bases, with 12 bases spanning the gap. Data came from immunoSEQ multiplex PCR; TCRdb stores just in-frame clones and leaves some out. The repertoire consists of about 140,000 clones, with around nine tenths occurring once and the leading ten covering 1.5% to 2%. As to this clone: Antigen: not known.

The material was peripheral blood, obtained on day 0 of AZD1222 vaccination. The chain carries TRBV27 and TRBJ1-4; TRBD1 is a possible D gene (5 bases). The receptor was isolated from an adult in good health. The DNA of the CDR3 is TGTGCCAGCAGTTTCGCGGGACGTAATAATGAAAAACTGTTTTTT. This sequence encodes CASSFAGRNNEKLFF.